The sequence of this T cell receptor beta chain was determined in a study of T-cell reconstitution after alpha-beta-depleted transplantation in children. The V gene's germline CDR1 is SGDLS and CDR2 YYNGEE. The CDR3 has 15 residues. V trimming: 4 bases; J trimming: 6 bases; junction bases outside the gene matches: 6. This clonotype has ten or more counts. Using unique molecular identifiers, the investigators prepared the TCRbeta library. TCRdb passed the PCR reads through MiXCR, listing each CDR3 protein once. The sample shows some 220,000 distinct CDR3 sequences, approximately 10% of them seen only once.

Specimen: PBMCs, collected before TCRalphabeta/CD19-depleted stem cell transplant. The rearrangement joins TRBV9 to TRBJ2-2; 10 bases match TRBD1. The sequence derives from a child under three years old with acute myeloid leukemia, due to receive a stem cell transplant. The CDR3 DNA reads as TGTGCCAGCAGCCTTAGACAGGGGGCGTCCGGGGAGCTGTTTTTT. The encoded protein is CASSLRQGASGELFF.